This T cell receptor beta chain was recorded in a study of shared clonotypes between healthy human individuals. Study as a whole: The people who gave samples were a couple of women and a few men aged 18 to 49. CD4 naive cells filled three plates per donor, CD4 memory three, CD8 naive two and CD8 memory one.

Combining CD45RO+ cells with CCR7-negative CD45RA+ TemRA cells gave CD8 memory. Points on this clone: Its antigen is unidentified.

J gave up 4 bases and V 3 bases, and 5 bases lay outside the gene matches. CDR3 length: 16 residues. The V gene's germline CDR1 is SGDLS and CDR2 YYNGEE. Findings of the study overall: Some naive CD4 clonotypes, around 4.7%, turned up in common across several donors.

The method was immunoSEQ multiplex PCR; TCRdb's version includes in-frame clones alone and lacks a portion of them. Among 550,000 to 800,000 clones listed, 90% were seen once. The V and J genes are TRBV9 and TRBJ2-2; 11 bases fit TRBD2. Sequencing was performed on memory CD8+ T cells from PBMCs. Subset described: CD45RO+ cells pooled with CCR7-negative TemRA cells. The TCR originated in a man between 18 and 29 years old in good health. Some clones in this sample may be carry-over from other donors' samples. This CDR3 is CASSGTSGSSTGELFF. The CDR3 region has the DNA TGTGCCAGCAGCGGTACTAGCGGGAGTAGCACCGGGGAGCTGTTTTTT.